The rows below give T cell receptor beta chains drawn from one sample of a study of blood T cell repertoires in COVID-19. The data were produced by immunoSEQ multiplex PCR, yet TCRdb's version contains in-frame clones alone and is incomplete. Of approximately 53,000 clones in the sample, 90% were seen once. The sequencing input was peripheral blood. The receptors shown here come from a woman of 80 years or more with acute or convalescent COVID-19. The CDR3 runs from the conserved cysteine through the conserved F or W. A D gene is named only where the DNA matches it firmly. The size entry is marked missing in some rows and otherwise reads once, few, many or a size class.

clone_size,v_call,j_call,d_call,cdr3_nt,cdr3_aa
NA,TRBV19,TRBJ1-1,TRBD1,TGTGCCAGTAGTCCAAGGACAGGGAGGGTGAACACTGAAGCTTTCTTT,CASSPRTGRVNTEAFF
NA,TRBV30,TRBJ2-2,TRBD1,TGTGCCTGGAGTCCACCGGGACAGAGAGGACTGACCGGGGAGCTGTTTTTT,CAWSPPGQRGLTGELFF
NA,TRBV10-2,TRBJ2-7,TRBD2,TGCGCCAGCAGGACTAGCGGTTCCTACGAGCAGTACTTC,CASRTSGSYEQYF
NA,TRBV29-1,TRBJ2-1,TRBD2,TGCAGCGTCCAACGGGGCCTAGCGGGTTACAATGAGCAGTTCTTC,CSVQRGLAGYNEQFF
NA,TRBV28,TRBJ1-5,TRBD1,TGTGCCAGCAGTTTATGGTGGTTCGGGGAAGGGACAGTGCTGAATCAGCCCCAGCATTTT,CASSLWWFGEGTVLNQPQHF
once,TRBV5-4,TRBJ2-7,NA,TGTGCCAGCAGCTTGGGGTCTAGTTTTTCCTACGAGCAGTACTTC,CASSLGSSFSYEQYF
NA,TRBV12-3/TRBV12-4,TRBJ2-7,NA,TGTGCCAGCAGTTTAGTGCCGGAGGGGCAGTACTTC,CASSLVPEGQYF
NA,TRBV19,TRBJ1-5,TRBD1,TGTGCCAGTAGAACCCCCGGGACAGGGGGACCTAGGGGTCAGCCCCAGCATTTT,CASRTPGTGGPRGQPQHF
once,TRBV7-8,TRBJ2-2,NA,TGTGCCAGCAGCCGCGGTTACACCGGGGAGCTGTTTTTT,CASSRGYTGELFF
NA,TRBV2,TRBJ2-1,NA,TGTGCCAGCTGGGACTCCCCGGGTAATGAGCAGTTCTTC,CASWDSPGNEQFF
NA,TRBV6-2/TRBV6-3,TRBJ2-5,TRBD2,TGTGCCAGCAGTCCCGAGGGGACTAGCGGGAGGGGGACCCAGTACTTC,CASSPEGTSGRGTQYF
NA,TRBV29-1,TRBJ2-5,TRBD1,TGCAGCGTTGGGGGACAGGGGGCCGGCGAGACCCAGTACTTC,CSVGGQGAGETQYF
NA,TRBV29-1,TRBJ2-3,TRBD1,TGCAGCGTTGAGGTGGGACAGACGAACACAGATACGCAGTATTTT,CSVEVGQTNTDTQYF
NA,TRBV5-4,TRBJ2-5,TRBD2,TGTGCCAGCAGCCCCGGGCGGGGGGAGACCCAGTACTTC,CASSPGRGETQYF
NA,TRBV6-6,TRBJ1-6,TRBD1,TGTGCCAGCACCACAACAACGGCAGGGGGAAATTCACCCCTCCACTTT,CASTTTTAGGNSPLHF
few,TRBV7-2,TRBJ2-7,TRBD1,TGTGCCAGCAGCTCCCCTCCCGGGACAGGCCGCTACGAGCAGTACTTC,CASSSPPGTGRYEQYF
few,TRBV19,TRBJ1-3,TRBD1,TGTGCCAGTAGTATCCCGGACAGGGCTATCTTTGGAAACACCATATATTTT,CASSIPDRAIFGNTIYF
NA,TRBV4-3,TRBJ2-7,NA,TGCGCCAGCAGCCAAGATCGCTGGGGAGGTACCTACGAGCAGTACTTC,CASSQDRWGGTYEQYF
NA,TRBV20-1,TRBJ2-5,NA,TGCAGTGCTAGTTTTGGGGGCGGGAGTCCCCAAGAGACCCAGTACTTC,CSASFGGGSPQETQYF
NA,TRBV6-5,TRBJ1-3,NA,TGTGCCAGCAGTTACGGACTACCGGGAAACACCATATATTTT,CASSYGLPGNTIYF
NA,TRBV6-5,TRBJ2-5,NA,TGTGCCAGCAGTTATATGGAGACCCAGTACTTC,CASSYMETQYF
NA,TRBV12-3/TRBV12-4,TRBJ1-1,NA,TGTGCCAGCAGTGGAGGTACTGAAGCTTTCTTT,CASSGGTEAFF
once,TRBV19,TRBJ1-2,TRBD1,TGTGCCAGTAGTAGGGTTGGGGCAGGGGGGACCTATGGCTACACCTTC,CASSRVGAGGTYGYTF
NA,TRBV6-5,TRBJ1-2,TRBD1,TGTGCCAGCATGCTTCCAGGGGGCGATGGCTACACCTTC,CASMLPGGDGYTF
NA,TRBV6-2/TRBV6-3,TRBJ2-1,TRBD2,TGTGCCAGCAGCCCCGGGACTACGATCTATGAGCAGTTCTTC,CASSPGTTIYEQFF
NA,TRBV2,TRBJ1-1,NA,TGTGCCAGCAGCCCGACAGGTTTCACTGAAGCTTTCTTT,CASSPTGFTEAFF
NA,TRBV2,TRBJ1-5,NA,TGTGCCAGCAGCGGGGAGGGGTTGGGCAATCAGCCCCAGCATTTT,CASSGEGLGNQPQHF
few,TRBV30,TRBJ2-1,NA,TGTGCCTGGAGGAAGGGGGATAGCTCCTACAATGAGCAGTTCTTC,CAWRKGDSSYNEQFF
NA,TRBV9,TRBJ2-7,TRBD2,TGTGCCAGCAGCGTAGGACTAGCGGGAGGATCCTACGAGCAGTACTTC,CASSVGLAGGSYEQYF
NA,TRBV11-2,TRBJ2-1,TRBD2,TGTGCCAGCAGCTTAGCTTTACTAGCGGGGGGGAATGAGCAGTTCTTC,CASSLALLAGGNEQFF
once,TRBV7-9,TRBJ2-4,TRBD1,TGTGCCAGCAGCTCCAGGGGGAGCAAAAACATTCAGTACTTC,CASSSRGSKNIQYF
NA,TRBV9,TRBJ1-1,NA,TGTGCCAGCAGCGTCGGTCGGGAGGGCTACCGCACTGAAGCTTTCTTT,CASSVGREGYRTEAFF
NA,TRBV4-1,TRBJ2-1,TRBD2,TGCGCCAGCAGCCAAGATAGAAGCGGGAGGAGGAATGAGCAGTTCTTC,CASSQDRSGRRNEQFF
few,TRBV30,TRBJ1-2,NA,TGTGCCTGGAGTGTACAGGGTCCTAACTATGGCTACACCTTC,CAWSVQGPNYGYTF
NA,TRBV4-3,TRBJ1-5,TRBD1,TGCGCCAGCAGCCTAGACAGGGCTAATCAGCCCCAGCATTTT,CASSLDRANQPQHF
NA,TRBV27,TRBJ1-1,NA,TGTGCCCGCGCAGGGATGAACACTGAAGCTTTCTTT,CARAGMNTEAFF
NA,TRBV10-1,TRBJ2-5,TRBD2,TGCGCCAGCAGTTGCATCACCCAGACTAGCGGACAAGAGACCCAGTACTTC,CASSCITQTSGQETQYF
once,TRBV6-6,TRBJ1-1,NA,TGTGCCAGCAGGGGTTCCGGGTGGACTGAAGCTTTCTTT,CASRGSGWTEAFF
NA,TRBV5-8,TRBJ2-7,NA,TGTGCCAGCAGCTTGGGGGGGCTCACATTAAACGAAGGCGAGCAGTACTTC,CASSLGGLTLNEGEQYF
NA,TRBV6-6,TRBJ2-3,TRBD2,TGTGCCAGCGGAATCTCTAGCGGGAGCACAGATACGCAGTATTTT,CASGISSGSTDTQYF
NA,TRBV9,TRBJ2-3,NA,TGTGCCAGCAGCGCCTACGAAGGGGGGGGCAGGACAGATACGCAGTATTTT,CASSAYEGGGRTDTQYF
NA,TRBV5-5,TRBJ2-2,NA,TGTGCCAGCAGCTTGGGTCTGAACACCGGGGAGCTGTTTTTT,CASSLGLNTGELFF
NA,TRBV6-6,TRBJ2-1,TRBD2,TGTGCCAGCAGTCGACTAGCGGGTAACACCTACTCCTACAATGAGCAGTTCTTC,CASSRLAGNTYSYNEQFF
NA,TRBV18,TRBJ1-4,TRBD1,TGTGCCAGCTCACCGAATATCGAGGGGGCCTATAATGAAAAACTGTTTTTT,CASSPNIEGAYNEKLFF
NA,TRBV5-5,TRBJ2-1,NA,TGTGCCAGCAGCTATGGACAGTACAATGAGCAGTTCTTC,CASSYGQYNEQFF
once,TRBV18,TRBJ2-7,NA,TGTGCCAGCTCAACAACCACTACAGGACAGTACTACGAGCAGTACTTC,CASSTTTTGQYYEQYF
once,TRBV11-3,TRBJ1-3,NA,TGTGCCAGCAGCTCGGGGGAGTCTGGAAACACCATATATTTT,CASSSGESGNTIYF
few,TRBV10-3,TRBJ2-7,TRBD2,TGTGCCATCAGGGGGAGGGCGGGAGCGAGCGAGCAGTACTTC,CAIRGRAGASEQYF
NA,TRBV7-2,TRBJ2-1,TRBD2,TGTGCCAGCAGCTTAGCGCCTAGCGGCTCTAGCTCCTACAATGAGCAGTTCTTC,CASSLAPSGSSSYNEQFF
NA,TRBV5-5,TRBJ1-3,TRBD1,TGTGCCAGCAGCCAAAGCGCCACAGGGGGCATCTCTGGAAACACCATATATTTT,CASSQSATGGISGNTIYF
NA,TRBV6-2/TRBV6-3,TRBJ2-1,TRBD2,TGTGCCAGCAGTTCTGGACTAGCAGGAAACGATGAGCAGTTCTTC,CASSSGLAGNDEQFF
NA,TRBV2,TRBJ2-6,TRBD2,TGTGCCAGCCTACAAGGACTAGCGGAAATTTCTGGGGCCAACGTCCTGACTTTC,CASLQGLAEISGANVLTF
NA,TRBV5-1,TRBJ2-7,NA,TGCGCCAGCAGCACCCCGGACAGAAGGTACGAGCAGTACTTC,CASSTPDRRYEQYF
NA,TRBV5-1,TRBJ1-1,NA,TGCGCCAGCAGCTCAGGGGTAGGGGTGAACACTGAAGCTTTCTTT,CASSSGVGVNTEAFF
once,TRBV5-4,TRBJ2-5,TRBD2,TGTGCCAGCAGCTATGGGGGGGTCGGGGAGACCCAGTACTTC,CASSYGGVGETQYF
NA,TRBV28,TRBJ1-4,TRBD1,TGTGCCAGCAGTTCCCCGGGACAGCCTAATGAAAAACTGTTTTTT,CASSSPGQPNEKLFF